The 20 T cell receptor beta chains below were found in one sample sequenced in a study of T cells in Graves' hyperthyroidism and ophthalmopathy. Amplification yielded TCR beta CDR3 regions, with RNA transcripts as the source. First-round RT-PCR targeting the TCR CDR3 was performed with the HTBI primer set. TCRdb reprocessed the multiplex PCR reads via MiXCR and lists one record per CDR3 protein. Found here are 400,000 to 550,000 distinct CDR3 sequences, approximately 15% of them singletons; the top ten hold less than 20%. Source material: blood. Receptor source: a woman younger than 30 with Graves' hyperthyroidism.

At least ten counts were recorded for this clonotype. The chain links TRBV12-3 or TRBV12-4 to TRBJ2-5; D uncertain. V gave up 3 bases and J gave up 6 bases, with 20 bases separating them. The CDR3 is made up of 16 amino acids. This CDR3 reads CASSLLLQLTHKTQYF. The CDR3 DNA follows: TGTGCCAGCAGTTTGCTACTACAGCTGACTCATAAGACCCAGTACTTC.

The sample holds many counts of this clonotype. The chain links TRBV27 to TRBJ2-7; 7 nucleotides line up with TRBD1. The trim removed 2 bases at V and 4 bases at J, leaving 2 bases unmatched. The CDR3 runs 13 residues. Germline V gene sequence: CDR1 MNHEY, CDR2 SMNVEV (reference sequence). As DNA, the CDR3 is TGTGCCAGCAGTTTAGGCAGGGGGTACGAGCAGTACGTC. Translated, it gives CASSLGRGYEQYV.

This clonotype has just a few counts. The chain couples TRBV20-1 to TRBJ2-2; unclear D gene. The CDR3 sequence is 12 residues long. Germline assignment: CDR1 DFQATT and CDR2 SNEGSKA (reference sequence). V was pared by 5 bases and J by 5 bases, with 9 bases between. CDR3 loop: CSAPVGTGELFF. The CDR3 DNA sequence: TGCAGTGCTCCCGTTGGAACCGGGGAGCTGTTTTTT.

The V and J genes are TRBV30 and TRBJ2-1; D uncertain. Germline V gene sequence: CDR1 GTSNPN, CDR2 SVGIG (reference sequence). V dropped 0 bases and J dropped 6 bases, with 18 bases sitting between them. This CDR3 contains 16 residues. In DNA form, the CDR3 reads TGTGCCTGGAGTGTACTTCAGGACCGAGCATTCAATGAGCAGTTCTTC. The encoded protein is CAWSVLQDRAFNEQFF.

The sample holds a few counts of this clonotype. The V and J genes are TRBV4-1 and TRBJ2-3, with no clear D. Trimming removed 0 bases at V and 2 bases at J, with 12 bases between. The CDR3 is 16 residues long. Looked up from germline, CDR1 is MGHRA and CDR2 is YSYEKL. In nucleotides, the CDR3 is TGCGCCAGCAGCCAAGATCTCGGCCTCAACACAGATACGCAGTATTTT. Amino acids: CASSQDLGLNTDTQYF.

A note on this clonotype: A single base separates this from a much larger clone, so it may be a read error. This rearrangement joins TRBV19 to TRBJ2-2; TRBD2 is a possible D gene (5 bases). The CDR3 spans 16 residues. The germline V gene encodes CDR1 LNHDA and CDR2 SQIVND (reference sequence). The CDR3 spells CASSIGTPSNTEELFF. The CDR3 DNA reads as TGTGCCAGTAGTATAGGGACTCCTTCGAACACCGAGGAGCTGTTTTTT.

The V and J genes are TRBV5-1 and TRBJ2-1; 9 bases are a match to TRBD2. This CDR3 contains 16 residues. Unmatched junction bases numbered 8, after V lost 0 bases and J lost 7 bases. CDR1 is SGHRS and CDR2 is YFSETQ in the germline V gene. The CDR3 DNA reads TGCGCCAGCAGCTTGGGGGTAGCGGGAGTGGGGAATGAGCAGTTCTTC. It yields the protein CASSLGVAGVGNEQFF.

The sample holds many counts of this clonotype. In DNA, the CDR3 is TGTGCCAGCTCACCACCGAGAGCGGGAGGGTATAACATTCAGTACTTC. Amino acids: CASSPPRAGGYNIQYF. The V and J genes are TRBV18 and TRBJ2-4; TRBD2 matches 10 bases. The CDR3 runs to 16 residues. V shed 0 bases, J shed 7 bases, and the junction held 6 bases outside the gene matches. Per the germline V gene, CDR1 is KGHSH and CDR2 is LQKENI.

This rearrangement joins TRBV5-1 to TRBJ2-3, with 13 bases aligning to TRBD2. The CDR3 totals 19 residues. Unmatched junction bases numbered 7, after V lost 0 bases and J lost 0 bases. Germline-derived CDR1 and CDR2 are SGHRS and YFSETQ. CDR3 DNA sequence: TGCGCCAGCAGCTTGGGATTCGGGACTAGCGGGGCCAGCACAGATACGCAGTATTTT. This encodes CASSLGFGTSGASTDTQYF.

This chain joins TRBV3-1 and TRBJ2-1; D possibly corresponds to TRBD1 (6 bases). The CDR3 spans 14 residues. With 0 bases removed from V and 9 bases from J, the gap between germline ends came to 12 bases. From germline, CDR1 is LGHDT and CDR2 YNNKEL (reference sequence). The CDR3 loop reads CASSQDLTGREQFF. The CDR3 DNA sequence: TGTGCCAGCAGCCAAGATCTGACAGGACGTGAGCAGTTCTTC.

This clonotype was observed a few times. The V and J genes are TRBV12-3 or TRBV12-4 and TRBJ1-2, with D possibly being TRBD1 (5 bases). CDR3 length: 13 amino acids. V dropped 1 base and J dropped 8 bases, with 11 bases sitting between them. This CDR3 reads CASSLEGALGYTF. CDR3 bases: TGTGCCAGCAGTTTAGAAGGGGCCCTAGGCTACACCTTC.

At least ten counts were recorded for this clonotype. This chain links TRBV20-1 with TRBJ2-3, with D hard to call. Germline assignment: CDR1 DFQATT and CDR2 SNEGSKA (reference sequence). V shed 1 base and J shed 2 bases, with 13 bases lying between them. The CDR3 is made up of 15 amino acids. Here the CDR3 DNA reads TGCAGTGCTAGAGGGGCGGACCATTTCACAGATACGCAGTATTTT. Translating gives CSARGADHFTDTQYF.

The rearrangement joins TRBV7-3 to TRBJ2-5; 10 positions agree with TRBD2. This CDR3 spans 16 amino acids. Germline V lookup: CDR1 SGHTA, CDR2 FQGTGA. Losses at the gene ends were 5 bases for V and 5 bases for J; bases not matched to a gene: 11. CDR3 sequence: CASSPTAGGGRETQYF. The CDR3 coding sequence is TGTGCCAGCAGCCCAACAGCGGGGGGGGGCCGGGAGACCCAGTACTTC. Looking up the rest from reference TRBV7-3 and TRBJ2-5 gives the full variable domain: GAGVSQTPSNKVTEKGKYVELRCDPISGHTALYWYRQSLGQGPEFLIYFQGTGAADDSGLPNDRFFAVRPEGSVSTLKIQRTERGDSAVYLCASSPTAGGGRETQYFGPGTRLLVL.

This clonotype was counted ten times or more. The rearrangement links TRBV6-2 or TRBV6-3 to TRBJ2-7; TRBD2 agrees at 11 bases. The CDR3 is 14 residues long. The V and J ends lost 7 bases and 3 bases, in that order; junction bases with no gene match: 5. Germline CDR1 MNHEY, CDR2 SVGEGT. Written as DNA, the CDR3 is TGTGCCAGCACCGGGACTAGCGGCCTCTACGAGCAGTACTTC. It yields the protein CASTGTSGLYEQYF.

This clonotype has ten or more counts. The rearrangement links TRBV10-3 to TRBJ2-5; no clear D gene. Trimming removed 0 bases from V and 4 bases from J, with 9 bases in between. CDR3 length equals 14 residues. Germline V gene sequence: CDR1 ENHRY, CDR2 SYGVKD. CDR3: CAISESALGETQYF. CDR3 sequence (DNA): TGTGCCATCAGTGAGTCGGCTCTTGGAGAGACCCAGTACTTC.

This clonotype appeared a few times. The rearrangement links TRBV30 to TRBJ1-1, with 9 nucleotides matching TRBD1. J gave up 2 bases and V 2 bases, and 6 bases lay outside the gene matches. Germline CDR1 is GTSNPN and CDR2 is SVGIG (reference sequence). The CDR3 runs 15 residues. CDR3 nucleotide sequence: TGTGCCTGGAGTCCCCACAGGGGGCTAAACACTGAAGCTTTCTTT. Encoded protein: CAWSPHRGLNTEAFF.

The sample holds a few counts of this clonotype. The gene calls are TRBV15 and TRBJ2-7; D is unclear. Trimming cost V 0 bases and J 3 bases, with 6 bases left between them. The germline V gene has CDR1 LNHNV and CDR2 YYDKDF (reference sequence). The CDR3 extends over 13 amino acids. Here the CDR3 reads CATSRDRYYEQYF. The CDR3 region has the DNA TGTGCCACCAGCAGAGATCGGTACTACGAGCAGTACTTC.

The chain links TRBV24-1 to TRBJ2-7; the match to TRBD2 covers 8 bases. CDR1 is KGHDR and CDR2 is SFDVKD in the germline V gene. V gave up 4 bases and J gave up 0 bases; unmatched junction bases: 1. This CDR3 contains 14 residues. The CDR3 region is CATSDTSGSYEQYF. The CDR3 bases are TGTGCCACCAGTGACACTAGCGGCTCCTACGAGCAGTACTTC.

In this sample, this clonotype turned up many times. This chain connects TRBV3-1 to TRBJ2-7; 9 positions agree with TRBD2. J gave up 5 bases and V 4 bases, and 9 bases lay outside the gene matches. The CDR3 loop spans 15 amino acids. CDR1 and CDR2 (germline): LGHDT, YNNKEL (reference sequence). The CDR3 here is CASSLKAGGPHEQYF. The CDR3 DNA reads TGTGCCAGCAGCCTAAAGGCGGGAGGGCCGCACGAGCAGTACTTC.

This clonotype was counted ten times or more. This rearrangement joins TRBV20-1 to TRBJ1-4; 8 nucleotides line up with TRBD1. V lost 3 bases, J lost 6 bases, and 0 bases stayed unmatched. This CDR3 is 12 amino acids long. Germline V gene sequence: CDR1 DFQATT, CDR2 SNEGSKA (reference sequence). In DNA form, the CDR3 reads TGCAGTGCTAGGGACAGGGATGAAAAACTGTTTTTT. It yields the protein CSARDRDEKLFF.